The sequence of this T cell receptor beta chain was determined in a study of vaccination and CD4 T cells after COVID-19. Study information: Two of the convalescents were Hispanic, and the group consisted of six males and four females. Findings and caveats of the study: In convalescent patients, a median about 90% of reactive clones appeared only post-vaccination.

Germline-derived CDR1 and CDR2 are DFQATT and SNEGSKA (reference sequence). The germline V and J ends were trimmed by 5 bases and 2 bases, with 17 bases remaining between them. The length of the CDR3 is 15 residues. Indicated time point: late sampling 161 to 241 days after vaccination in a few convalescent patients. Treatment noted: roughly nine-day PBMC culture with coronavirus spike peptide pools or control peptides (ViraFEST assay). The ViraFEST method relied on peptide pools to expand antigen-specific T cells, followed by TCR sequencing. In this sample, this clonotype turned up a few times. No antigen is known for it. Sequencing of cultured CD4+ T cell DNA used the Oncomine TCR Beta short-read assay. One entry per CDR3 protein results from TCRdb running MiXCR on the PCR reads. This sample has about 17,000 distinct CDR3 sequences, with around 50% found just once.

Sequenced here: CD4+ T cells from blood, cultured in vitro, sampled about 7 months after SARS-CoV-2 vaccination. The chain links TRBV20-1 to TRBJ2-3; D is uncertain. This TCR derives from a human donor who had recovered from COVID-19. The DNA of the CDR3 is TGCAGTGCTCACGGGTCTGCGGTCCTCACAGATACGCAGTATTTT. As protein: CSAHGSAVLTDTQYF.